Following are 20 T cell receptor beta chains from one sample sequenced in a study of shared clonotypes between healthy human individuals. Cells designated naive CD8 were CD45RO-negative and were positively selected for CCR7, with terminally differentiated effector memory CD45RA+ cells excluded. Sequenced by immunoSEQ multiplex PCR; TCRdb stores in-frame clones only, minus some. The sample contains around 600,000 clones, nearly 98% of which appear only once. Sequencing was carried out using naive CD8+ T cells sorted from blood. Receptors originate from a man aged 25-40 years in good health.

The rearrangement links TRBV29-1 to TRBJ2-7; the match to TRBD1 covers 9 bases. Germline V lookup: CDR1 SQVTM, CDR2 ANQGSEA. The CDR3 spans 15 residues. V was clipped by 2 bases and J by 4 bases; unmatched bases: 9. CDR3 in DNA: TGCAGCGTTGAACTCCGGGACAGGGAAGGGTACGAGCAGTACTTC. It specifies CSVELRDREGYEQYF.

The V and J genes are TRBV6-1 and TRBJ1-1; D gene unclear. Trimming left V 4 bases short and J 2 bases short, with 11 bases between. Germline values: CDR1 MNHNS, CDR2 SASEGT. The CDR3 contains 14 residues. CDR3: CASSGWQANTEAFF. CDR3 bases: TGTGCCAGCAGTGGGTGGCAGGCTAACACTGAAGCTTTCTTT.

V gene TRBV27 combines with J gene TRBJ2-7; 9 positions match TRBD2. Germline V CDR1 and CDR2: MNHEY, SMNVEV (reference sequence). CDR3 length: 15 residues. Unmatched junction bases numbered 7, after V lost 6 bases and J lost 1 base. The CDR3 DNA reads TGTGCCAGCAGCATTAGCGGGAGTGGGTCCTACGAGCAGTACTTC. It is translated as CASSISGSGSYEQYF.

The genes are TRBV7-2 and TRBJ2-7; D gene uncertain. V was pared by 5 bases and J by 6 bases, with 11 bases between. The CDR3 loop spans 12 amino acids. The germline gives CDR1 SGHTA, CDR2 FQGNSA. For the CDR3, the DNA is TGTGCCAGCAGCCAGACCGGCCCCGAGCAGTACTTC. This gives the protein CASSQTGPEQYF.

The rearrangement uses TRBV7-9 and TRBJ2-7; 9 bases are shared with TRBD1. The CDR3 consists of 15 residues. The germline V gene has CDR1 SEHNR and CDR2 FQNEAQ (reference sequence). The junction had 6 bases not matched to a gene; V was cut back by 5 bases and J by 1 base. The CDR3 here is CASSDRDRESYEQYF. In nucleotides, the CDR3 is TGTGCCAGCAGCGATCGGGACAGGGAGTCCTACGAGCAGTACTTC.

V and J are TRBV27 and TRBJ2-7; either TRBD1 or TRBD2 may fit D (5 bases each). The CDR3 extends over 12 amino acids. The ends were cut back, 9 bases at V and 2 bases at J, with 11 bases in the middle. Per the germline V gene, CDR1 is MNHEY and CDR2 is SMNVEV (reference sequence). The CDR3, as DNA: TGTGCCAGTGGGACCACGACCTACGAGCAGTACTTC. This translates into CASGTTTYEQYF.

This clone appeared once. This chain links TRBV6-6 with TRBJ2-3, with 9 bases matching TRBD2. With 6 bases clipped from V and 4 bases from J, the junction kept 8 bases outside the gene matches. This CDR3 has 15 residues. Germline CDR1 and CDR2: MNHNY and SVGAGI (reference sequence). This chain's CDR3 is CASSRAGGNPDTQYF. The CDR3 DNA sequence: TGTGCCAGCAGCCGAGCGGGAGGCAATCCAGATACGCAGTATTTT.

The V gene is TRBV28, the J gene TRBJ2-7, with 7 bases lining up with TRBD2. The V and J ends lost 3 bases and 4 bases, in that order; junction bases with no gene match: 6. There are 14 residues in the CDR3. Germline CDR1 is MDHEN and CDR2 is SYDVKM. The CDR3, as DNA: TGTGCCAGCAGTTTTACGGCGGGAGTGTACGAGCAGTACTTC. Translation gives CASSFTAGVYEQYF.

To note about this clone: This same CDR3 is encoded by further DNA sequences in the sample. The CDR3 spells CASSSSSYEQYF. CDR3 in DNA: TGTGCCAGCAGCTCCTCCTCCTACGAGCAGTACTTC. This sequence joins TRBV11-2 and TRBJ2-7; D remains unclear. Trimming removed 4 bases at V and 0 bases at J, with 4 bases between. The germline V gene encodes CDR1 SGHAT and CDR2 FQNNGV. The CDR3 spans 12 residues.

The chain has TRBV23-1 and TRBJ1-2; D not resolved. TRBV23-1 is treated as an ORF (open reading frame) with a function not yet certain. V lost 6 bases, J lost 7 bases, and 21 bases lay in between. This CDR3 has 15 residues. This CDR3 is CASSPVGRRKRGYTF. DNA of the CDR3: TGCGCCAGCAGCCCCGTCGGGCGGCGAAAGCGTGGCTACACCTTC.

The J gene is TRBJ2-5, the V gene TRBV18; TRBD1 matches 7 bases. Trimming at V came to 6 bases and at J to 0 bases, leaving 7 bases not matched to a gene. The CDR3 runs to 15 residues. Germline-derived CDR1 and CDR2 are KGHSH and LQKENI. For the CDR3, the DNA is TGTGCCAGCTCGCCGAAGGACAGGAACCAAGAGACCCAGTACTTC. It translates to CASSPKDRNQETQYF.

CDR3: CASSLEQLAGPAKNIQYF. Here the CDR3 DNA reads TGCGCCAGCAGCTTGGAGCAACTAGCGGGACCCGCCAAAAACATTCAGTACTTC. The J gene is TRBJ2-4, the V gene TRBV5-1; TRBD2 agrees at 10 bases. The CDR3 runs 18 residues. Germline V CDR1 and CDR2: SGHRS, YFSETQ. V shed 0 bases, J shed 1 base, and the junction held 7 bases outside the gene matches. The full variable domain, in which reference TRBV5-1 and TRBJ2-4 provide the parts outside the CDR3, is KAGVTQTPRYLIKTRGQQVTLSCSPISGHRSVSWYQQTPGQGLQFLFEYFSETQRNKGNFPGRFSGRQFSNSRSEMNVSTLELGDSALYLCASSLEQLAGPAKNIQYFGAGTRLSVL.

The CDR3 loop is CASSAGTGPYEQYF. The DNA for the CDR3 is TGTGCCAGCAGCGCCGGGACAGGACCCTACGAGCAGTACTTC. The chain couples TRBV5-5 to TRBJ2-7; 8 bases are a match to TRBD1. V lost 4 bases, J lost 2 bases, and 5 bases stayed unmatched. Germline CDR1 reads SGHKS; CDR2 reads YYEKEE (reference sequence). The CDR3 sequence is 14 residues long.

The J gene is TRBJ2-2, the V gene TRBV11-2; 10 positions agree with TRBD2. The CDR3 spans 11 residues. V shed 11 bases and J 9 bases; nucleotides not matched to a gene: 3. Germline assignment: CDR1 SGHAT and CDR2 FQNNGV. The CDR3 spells CAVAGGRELFF. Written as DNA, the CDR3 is TGTGCCGTAGCGGGAGGCCGGGAGCTGTTTTTT.

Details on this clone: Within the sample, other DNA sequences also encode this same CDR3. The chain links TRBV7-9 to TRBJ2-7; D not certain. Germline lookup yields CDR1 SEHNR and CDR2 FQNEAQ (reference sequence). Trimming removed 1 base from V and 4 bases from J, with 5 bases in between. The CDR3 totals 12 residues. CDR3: CASSLVVYEQYF. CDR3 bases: TGTGCCAGCAGCTTAGTCGTATACGAGCAGTACTTC.

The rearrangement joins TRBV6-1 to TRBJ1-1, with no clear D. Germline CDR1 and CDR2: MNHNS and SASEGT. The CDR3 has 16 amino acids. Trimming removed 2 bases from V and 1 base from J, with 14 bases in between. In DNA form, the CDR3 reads TGTGCCAGCAGTGAAACTATCCGTTATGGGAACACTGAAGCTTTCTTT. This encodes CASSETIRYGNTEAFF.

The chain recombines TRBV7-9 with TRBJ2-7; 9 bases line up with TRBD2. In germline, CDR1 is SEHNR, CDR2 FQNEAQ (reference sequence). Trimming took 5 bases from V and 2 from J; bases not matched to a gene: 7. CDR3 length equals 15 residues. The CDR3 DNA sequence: TGTGCCAGCAGCAACGGGGCGGGAGGGGCCTACGAGCAGTACTTC. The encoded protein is CASSNGAGGAYEQYF. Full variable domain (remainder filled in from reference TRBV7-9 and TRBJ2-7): DTGVSQNPRHKITKRGQNVTFRCDPISEHNRLYWYRQTLGQGPEFLTYFQNEAQLEKSRLLSDRFSAERPKGSFSTLEIQRTEQGDSAMYLCASSNGAGGAYEQYFGPGTRLTVT.

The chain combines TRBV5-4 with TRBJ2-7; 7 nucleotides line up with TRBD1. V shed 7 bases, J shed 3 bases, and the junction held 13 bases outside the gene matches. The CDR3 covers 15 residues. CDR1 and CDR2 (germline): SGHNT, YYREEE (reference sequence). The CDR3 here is CASGAEVGGIYEQYF. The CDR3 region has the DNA TGTGCCAGCGGGGCAGAGGTAGGGGGCATCTACGAGCAGTACTTC.

The CDR3 is CASSPADREKLFF. In DNA form, the CDR3 reads TGTGCCAGCAGCCCAGCCGACAGGGAAAAACTGTTTTTT. This rearrangement joins TRBV7-9 to TRBJ1-4; D might be TRBD1 (6 bases). Trimming pared 5 bases from V and 8 bases from J, leaving 12 bases between. There are 13 residues in the CDR3. CDR1 is SEHNR, CDR2 FQNEAQ, per germline (reference sequence).

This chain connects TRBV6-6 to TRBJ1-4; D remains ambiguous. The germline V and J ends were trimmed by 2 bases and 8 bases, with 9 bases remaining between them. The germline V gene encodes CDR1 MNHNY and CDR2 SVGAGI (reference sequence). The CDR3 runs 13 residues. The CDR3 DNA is TGTGCCAGCAGTTACCGAACAAGCGAAAAACTGTTTTTT. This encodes CASSYRTSEKLFF.